This TCR beta chain is drawn from a study of T cells in tumors after PD-1 blockade. Study-wide context: On average, peripheral blood gave 100,000 to 140,000 TCR templates and under 45,000 unique clonotypes.

Genomic DNA template from tumor biopsies or peripheral blood, 616 ng to 6,004 ng input. Here immunoSEQ multiplex PCR was the method, and the copy in TCRdb shows in-frame clones only, minus some. Of 30,000 to 40,000 clones in the sample, around 80% were seen once. The origin of this receptor is a human donor with basal cell carcinoma. The sample in question was PBMCs, obtained before anti-PD-1 treatment.

This chain's CDR3 is CASSPQGDIQYF. The CDR3 DNA follows: TGTGCCAGCTCACCACAGGGAGACATTCAGTACTTC. The gene calls are TRBV18 and TRBJ2-4, with a possible D match to TRBD2 (5 bases). The germline gives CDR1 KGHSH, CDR2 LQKENI. V dropped 1 base and J dropped 8 bases, with 6 bases sitting between them. The CDR3 consists of 12 residues.